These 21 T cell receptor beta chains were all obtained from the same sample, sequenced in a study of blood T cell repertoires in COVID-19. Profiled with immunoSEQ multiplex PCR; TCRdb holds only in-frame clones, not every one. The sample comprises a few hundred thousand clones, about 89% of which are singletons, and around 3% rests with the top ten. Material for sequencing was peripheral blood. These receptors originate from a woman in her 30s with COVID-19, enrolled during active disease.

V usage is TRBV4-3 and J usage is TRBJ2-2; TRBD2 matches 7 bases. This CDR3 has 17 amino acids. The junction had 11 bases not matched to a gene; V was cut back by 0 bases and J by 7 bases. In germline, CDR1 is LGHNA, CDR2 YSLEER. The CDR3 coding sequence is TGCGCCAGCAGCCAAGAGTATTGGAGCGGGACGGTCGGGGAGCTGTTTTTT. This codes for CASSQEYWSGTVGELFF.

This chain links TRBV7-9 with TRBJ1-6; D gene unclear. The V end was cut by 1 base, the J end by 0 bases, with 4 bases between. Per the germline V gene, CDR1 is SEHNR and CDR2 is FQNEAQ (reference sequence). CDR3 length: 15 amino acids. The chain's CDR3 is CASSLDNSYNSPLHF. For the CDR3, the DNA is TGTGCCAGCAGCTTAGATAACTCCTATAATTCACCCCTCCACTTT.

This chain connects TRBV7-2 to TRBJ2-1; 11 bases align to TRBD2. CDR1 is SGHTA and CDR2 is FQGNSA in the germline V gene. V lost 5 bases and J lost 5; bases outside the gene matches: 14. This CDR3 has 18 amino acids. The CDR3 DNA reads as TGTGCCAGCAGCCTCACACCCCCGGTACTAGCGGGGGACAATGAGCAGTTCTTC. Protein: CASSLTPPVLAGDNEQFF.

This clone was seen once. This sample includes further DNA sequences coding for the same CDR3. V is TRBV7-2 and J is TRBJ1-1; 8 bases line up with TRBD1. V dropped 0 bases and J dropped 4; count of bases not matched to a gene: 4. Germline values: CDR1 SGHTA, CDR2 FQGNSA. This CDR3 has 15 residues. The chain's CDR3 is CASSLATGVGTEAFF. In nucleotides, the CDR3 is TGTGCCAGCAGCTTAGCGACAGGGGTGGGCACTGAAGCTTTCTTT.

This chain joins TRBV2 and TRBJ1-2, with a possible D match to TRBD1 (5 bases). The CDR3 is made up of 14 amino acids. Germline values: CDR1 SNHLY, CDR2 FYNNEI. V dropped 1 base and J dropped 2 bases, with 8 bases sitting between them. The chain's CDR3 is CASSEGPGNYGYTF. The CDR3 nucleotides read TGTGCCAGCAGTGAAGGTCCAGGGAACTATGGCTACACCTTC.

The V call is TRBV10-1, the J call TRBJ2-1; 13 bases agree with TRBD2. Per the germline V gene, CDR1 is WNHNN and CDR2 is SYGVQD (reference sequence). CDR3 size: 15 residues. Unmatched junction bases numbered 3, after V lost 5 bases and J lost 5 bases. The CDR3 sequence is CASSPGLAGNNEQFF. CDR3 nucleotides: TGCGCCAGCAGTCCGGGACTAGCGGGGAACAATGAGCAGTTCTTC.

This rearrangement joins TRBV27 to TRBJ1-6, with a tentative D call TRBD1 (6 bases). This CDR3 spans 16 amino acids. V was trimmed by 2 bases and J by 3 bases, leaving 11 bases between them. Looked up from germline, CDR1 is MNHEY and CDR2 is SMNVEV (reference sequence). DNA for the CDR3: TGTGCCAGCAGTTTAACAGGGCAAGACTATAATTCACCCCTCCACTTT. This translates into CASSLTGQDYNSPLHF.

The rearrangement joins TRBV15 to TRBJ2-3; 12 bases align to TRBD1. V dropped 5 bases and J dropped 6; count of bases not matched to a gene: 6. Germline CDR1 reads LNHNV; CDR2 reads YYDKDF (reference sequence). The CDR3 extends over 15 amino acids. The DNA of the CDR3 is TGTGCCACCAGCGGAGGGACAGGGGGCAGGGATACGCAGTATTTT. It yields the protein CATSGGTGGRDTQYF.

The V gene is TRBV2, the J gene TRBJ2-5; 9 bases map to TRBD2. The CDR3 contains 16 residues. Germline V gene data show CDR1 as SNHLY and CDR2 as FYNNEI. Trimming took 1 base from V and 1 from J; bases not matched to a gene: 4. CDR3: CASSEVTSGLQETQYF. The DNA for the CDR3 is TGTGCCAGCAGTGAAGTGACTAGCGGACTCCAAGAGACCCAGTACTTC.

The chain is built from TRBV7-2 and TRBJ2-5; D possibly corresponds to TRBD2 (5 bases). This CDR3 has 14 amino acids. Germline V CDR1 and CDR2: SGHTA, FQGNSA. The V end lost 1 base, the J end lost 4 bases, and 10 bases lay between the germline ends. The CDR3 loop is CASSLDPGSETQYF. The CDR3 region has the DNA TGTGCCAGCAGCTTAGACCCGGGATCAGAGACCCAGTACTTC.

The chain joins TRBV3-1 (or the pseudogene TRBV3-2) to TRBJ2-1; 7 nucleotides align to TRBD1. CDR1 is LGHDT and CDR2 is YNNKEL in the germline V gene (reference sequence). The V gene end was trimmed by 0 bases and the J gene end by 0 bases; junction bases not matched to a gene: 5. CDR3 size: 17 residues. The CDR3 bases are TGTGCCAGCAGCCAAGATCGGGCAGGGGGCTCCTACAATGAGCAGTTCTTC. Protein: CASSQDRAGGSYNEQFF.

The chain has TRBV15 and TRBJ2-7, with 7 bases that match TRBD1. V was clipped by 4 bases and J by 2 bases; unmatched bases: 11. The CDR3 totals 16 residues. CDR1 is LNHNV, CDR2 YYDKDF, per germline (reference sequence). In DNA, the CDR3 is TGTGCCACCAGCAACCCATCAGGGGGTCCCACCTACGAGCAGTACTTC. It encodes CATSNPSGGPTYEQYF.

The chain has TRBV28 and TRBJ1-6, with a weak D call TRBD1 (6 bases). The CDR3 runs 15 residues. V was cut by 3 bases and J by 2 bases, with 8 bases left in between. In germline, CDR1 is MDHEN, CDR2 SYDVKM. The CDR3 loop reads CASSFRGTYNSPLHF. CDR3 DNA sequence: TGTGCCAGCAGTTTCAGGGGTACCTATAATTCACCCCTCCACTTT.

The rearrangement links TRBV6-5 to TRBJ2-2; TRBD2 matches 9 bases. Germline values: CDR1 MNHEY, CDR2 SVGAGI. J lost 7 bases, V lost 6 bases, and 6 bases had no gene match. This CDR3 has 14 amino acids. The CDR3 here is CASRGTSWIGELFF. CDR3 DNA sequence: TGTGCCAGCAGGGGGACTAGCTGGATCGGGGAGCTGTTTTTT.

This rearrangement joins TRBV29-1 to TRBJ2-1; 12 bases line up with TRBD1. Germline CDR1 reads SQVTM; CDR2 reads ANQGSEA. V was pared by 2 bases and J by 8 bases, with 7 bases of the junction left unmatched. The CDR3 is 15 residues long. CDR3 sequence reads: CSVERVGTGGDEQFF. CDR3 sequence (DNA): TGCAGCGTTGAAAGGGTCGGGACAGGGGGCGATGAGCAGTTCTTC.

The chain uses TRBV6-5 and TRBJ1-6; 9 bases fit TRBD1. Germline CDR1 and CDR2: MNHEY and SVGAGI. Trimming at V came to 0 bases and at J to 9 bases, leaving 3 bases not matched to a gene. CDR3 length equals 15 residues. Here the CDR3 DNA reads TGTGCCAGCAGTTACTCGAGACAGGGGGTTTCACCCCTCCACTTT. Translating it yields CASSYSRQGVSPLHF.

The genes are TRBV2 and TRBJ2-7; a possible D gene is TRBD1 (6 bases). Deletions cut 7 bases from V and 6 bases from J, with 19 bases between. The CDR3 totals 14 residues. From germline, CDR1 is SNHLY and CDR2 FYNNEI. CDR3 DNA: TGTGCCAGCAAGATTGACAGGTTGGGTGGCGAGCAGTACTTC. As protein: CASKIDRLGGEQYF.

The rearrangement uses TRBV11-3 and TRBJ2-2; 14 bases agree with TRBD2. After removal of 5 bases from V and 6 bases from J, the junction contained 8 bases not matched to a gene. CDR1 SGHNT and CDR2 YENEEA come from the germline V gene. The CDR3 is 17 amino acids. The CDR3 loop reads CASSPRLAGGPPGELFF. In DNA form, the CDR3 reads TGTGCCAGCAGCCCCCGACTAGCGGGAGGGCCACCCGGGGAGCTGTTTTTT.

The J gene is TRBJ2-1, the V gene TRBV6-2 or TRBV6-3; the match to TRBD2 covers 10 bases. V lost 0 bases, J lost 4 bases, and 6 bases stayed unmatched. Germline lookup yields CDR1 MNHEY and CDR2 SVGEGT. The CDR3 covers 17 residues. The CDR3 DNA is TGTGCCAGCAGTTACTCTATACTAGCGGGATCTTACAATGAGCAGTTCTTC. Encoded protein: CASSYSILAGSYNEQFF.

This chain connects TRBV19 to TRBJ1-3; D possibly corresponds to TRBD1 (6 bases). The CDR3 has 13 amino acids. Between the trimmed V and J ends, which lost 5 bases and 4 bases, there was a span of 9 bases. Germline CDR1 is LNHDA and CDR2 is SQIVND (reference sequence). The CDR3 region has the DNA TGTGCCAGTAGTCCTCAGGGGGGAAACACCATATATTTT. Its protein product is CASSPQGGNTIYF.

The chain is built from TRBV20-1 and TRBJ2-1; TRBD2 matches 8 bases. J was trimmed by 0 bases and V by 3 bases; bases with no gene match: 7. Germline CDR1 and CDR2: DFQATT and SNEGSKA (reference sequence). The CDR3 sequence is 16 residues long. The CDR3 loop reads CSASRSGASSYNEQFF. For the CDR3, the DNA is TGCAGTGCTAGTCGTAGCGGGGCGAGCTCCTACAATGAGCAGTTCTTC.